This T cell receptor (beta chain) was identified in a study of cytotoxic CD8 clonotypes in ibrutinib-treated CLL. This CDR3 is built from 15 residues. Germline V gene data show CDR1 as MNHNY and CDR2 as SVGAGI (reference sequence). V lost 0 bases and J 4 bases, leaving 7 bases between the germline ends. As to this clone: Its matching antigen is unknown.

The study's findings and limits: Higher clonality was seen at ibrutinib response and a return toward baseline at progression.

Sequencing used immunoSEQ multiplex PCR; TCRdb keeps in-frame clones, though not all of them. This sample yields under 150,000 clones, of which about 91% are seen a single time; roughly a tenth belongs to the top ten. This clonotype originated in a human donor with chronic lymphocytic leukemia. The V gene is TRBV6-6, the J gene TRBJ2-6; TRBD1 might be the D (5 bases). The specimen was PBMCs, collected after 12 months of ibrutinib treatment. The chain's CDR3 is CASSYSTAGANVLTF. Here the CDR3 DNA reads TGTGCCAGCAGTTACTCGACAGCCGGGGCCAACGTCCTGACTTTC.